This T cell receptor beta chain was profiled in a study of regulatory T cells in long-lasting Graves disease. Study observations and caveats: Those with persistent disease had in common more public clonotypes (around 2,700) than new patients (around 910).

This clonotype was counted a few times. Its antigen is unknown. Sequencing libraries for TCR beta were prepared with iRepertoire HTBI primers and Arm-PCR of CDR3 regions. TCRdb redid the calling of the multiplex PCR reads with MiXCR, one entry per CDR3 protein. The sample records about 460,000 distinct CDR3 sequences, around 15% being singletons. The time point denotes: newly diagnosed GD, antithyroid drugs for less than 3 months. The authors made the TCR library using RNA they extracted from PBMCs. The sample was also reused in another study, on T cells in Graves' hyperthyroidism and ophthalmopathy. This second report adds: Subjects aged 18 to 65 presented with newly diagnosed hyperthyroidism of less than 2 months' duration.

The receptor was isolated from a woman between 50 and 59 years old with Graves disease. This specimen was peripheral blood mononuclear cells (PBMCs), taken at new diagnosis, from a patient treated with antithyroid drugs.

DNA for the CDR3: TGTGCCAGCAGCTGGGGTATAGTCTCTGGAAACACCATATATTTT. This encodes CASSWGIVSGNTIYF. The chain carries TRBV9 and TRBJ1-3; D not certain. This CDR3 has 15 amino acids. Germline loops: CDR1 SGDLS, CDR2 YYNGEE. Between the trimmed V and J ends, which lost 4 bases and 0 bases, there was a span of 11 bases.